This TCR beta chain was recorded in a study of monozygotic twins with inflammatory bowel disease. The template switching step added UMIs that contained a 6-nucleotide sample barcode. TCRalpha and TCRbeta cDNA was put through two nested PCRs of roughly 16 and 10 cycles. TCRdb re-called the 5' RACE reads; one entry per CDR3 protein, DNA not given. In total, the table holds around 370,000 distinct CDR3 sequences. Study-level results: Especially where disease activity was present, IBD patients had fewer clonotypes in common with others than healthy twins did.

Germline CDR1 and CDR2: KGHSH and LQKENI. This CDR3 contains 15 residues. A word on this clonotype: Its antigen is undetermined.

J is TRBJ2-7 and V is TRBV18; with no DNA, the TCRdb D assignment of TRBD1 cannot be verified. The sequence was collected from a human donor with ulcerative colitis or Crohn's disease, or a healthy co-twin of an affected twin (not recorded which). The specimen sequenced was blood. This CDR3 reads CASSLLQGRSYEQYF.